The present T cell receptor beta chain was sequenced within a study of T-cell reconstitution after alpha-beta-depleted transplantation in children. Preparation of the TCRbeta library involved a method that used unique molecular identifiers. One entry per CDR3 protein, called by TCRdb with MiXCR from the PCR reads. Of approximately 800,000 distinct CDR3 sequences listed, roughly 15% were seen once; the top ten hold approximately 4.5%. This specimen was PBMCs, mostly from graft donor cells, taken 360 days after TCRalphabeta/CD19-depleted stem cell transplant. This sequence was found in a male patient aged 5 to 17 who had a stem cell transplant for acute lymphoblastic leukemia, so the T cells may come from the graft donor.

The CDR3 reads CASSLGTPYSNQPQHF. Here the CDR3 DNA reads TGTGCCAGCAGCTTAGGAACACCCTATAGCAATCAGCCCCAGCATTTT. The chain uses TRBV7-2 and TRBJ1-5; no firm D call. Germline V gives CDR1 SGHTA, CDR2 FQGNSA. Trimming took off 1 base at V and 0 bases at J, with 10 bases between the two ends. This CDR3 contains 16 residues.